This T cell receptor (beta chain) appears in the sequencing data of a study of cytotoxic CD8 clonotypes in ibrutinib-treated CLL. Whole-study context: The cohort had about a dozen relapsed/refractory and around 14 treatment-naive patients, 17 IGHV unmutated. Response samples were obtained once patients had received a median approximately 11 months of treatment, range 6 to 36.

Study-wide points: Baseline clonality, above age-matched healthy donor levels, tracked circulating CD8+ T-cell counts. Higher clonality was seen at ibrutinib response and a return toward baseline at progression.

CDR1 and CDR2 from the germline V gene are MRHNA and SNTAGT. Trimming pared 0 bases from V and 6 bases from J, leaving 8 bases between. This CDR3 comprises 14 residues. TCRdb's table, derived via immunoSEQ multiplex PCR, lists solely in-frame clones and lacks some. There are approximately 50,000 clones in the sample; approximately 75% occur only once, and roughly 45% lies in the top ten. This clone appeared a few times. Antigen specificity is unknown. Specimen: PBMCs, collected after 12 months of ibrutinib treatment. The chain uses TRBV6-4 and TRBJ2-2, with D perhaps TRBD2 (5 bases). The sequence came from a human donor with chronic lymphocytic leukemia. The CDR3 DNA reads as TGTGCCAGCAGTGACTCGTCCGGGGCCGGGGAGCTGTTTTTT. Translation gives CASSDSSGAGELFF.